This T cell receptor beta chain came from a study of post-analysis software for immune sequencing data. Findings and limits, study-wide: Patients had higher frequencies than controls of about five TRBV segments, including TRBV5-6, TRBV5-1 and TRBV20-1.

Comment on this clonotype: The antigen is undetermined.

Built from TCR beta cDNA, the libraries had unique molecular identifiers in them. TCRdb reprocessed the PCR reads with MiXCR, giving one entry per CDR3 protein. The table records more than 450,000 distinct CDR3 sequences, 44% of them present only once. The germline V gene encodes CDR1 MNHEY and CDR2 SVGAGI. The CDR3 covers 16 residues. This clonotype was obtained from a girl under 18 with multiple sclerosis. This chain links TRBV6-5 with TRBJ2-1; D remains unclear. The J call is in doubt because the DNA end fits TRBJ2-7 better. The sequenced sample consisted of blood. The CDR3 reads CASSYQSNPSYNEQYF. CDR3 nucleotide sequence: TGTGCCAGCAGTTATCAGAGCAACCCCTCCTACAATGAGCAGTACTTC.